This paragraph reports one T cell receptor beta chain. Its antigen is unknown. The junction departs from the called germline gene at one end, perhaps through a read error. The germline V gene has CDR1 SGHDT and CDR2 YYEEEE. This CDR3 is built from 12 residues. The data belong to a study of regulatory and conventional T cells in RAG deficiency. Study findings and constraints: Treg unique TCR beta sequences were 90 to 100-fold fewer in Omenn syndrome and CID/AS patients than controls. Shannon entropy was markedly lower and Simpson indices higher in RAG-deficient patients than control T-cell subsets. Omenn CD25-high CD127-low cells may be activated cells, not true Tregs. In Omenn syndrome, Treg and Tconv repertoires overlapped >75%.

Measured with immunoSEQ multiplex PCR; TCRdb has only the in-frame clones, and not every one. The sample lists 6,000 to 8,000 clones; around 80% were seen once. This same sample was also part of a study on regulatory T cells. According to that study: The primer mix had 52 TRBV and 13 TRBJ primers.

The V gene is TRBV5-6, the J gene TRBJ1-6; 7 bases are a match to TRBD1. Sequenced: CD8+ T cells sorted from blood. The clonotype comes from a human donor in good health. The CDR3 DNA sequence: TGTGCCAGCAGCGGAGTTCCGGGACAGCCTTTTTTT. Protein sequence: CASSGVPGQPFF.